The rows below give T cell receptor beta chains drawn from one sample of a study of CD8+ T cells in alopecia areata. TCRdb's copy holds only in-frame clones and misses some; the assay was immunoSEQ multiplex PCR. The data show 190,000 or so clones, with roughly 62% seen just once and over 10% held by the top ten. Sequences were derived from CD8+ T cells sorted from blood, sampled at week 24, from a patient treated with tofacitinib. These receptors were obtained from a human donor with alopecia areata. Each CDR3 is given with its conserved first and last residue. A D gene is named only where the DNA matches it firmly. Some rows have no size entry. The others give once, few or many, or a class for an expanded clone.

v_call	clone_size	d_call	j_call	cdr3_nt	cdr3_aa
TRBV23-1	-	TRBD2	TRBJ2-2	TGCGCCAGCAGTGCCGGGACTAGCGAGGCGAAGGGGGAGCTGTTTTTT	CASSAGTSEAKGELFF
TRBV30	-	-	TRBJ2-1	TGTGCCTGGAGTACGTCGTCGAATGAGCAGTTCTTC	CAWSTSSNEQFF
TRBV19	few	TRBD1	TRBJ1-2	TGTGCCAGTAGTCCTTGGACAGGGGAGTATGGCTACACCTTC	CASSPWTGEYGYTF
TRBV2	-	-	TRBJ2-7	TGTGCCAGCTTAGGGAAAACCTACGAGCAGTACTTC	CASLGKTYEQYF
TRBV7-7	-	-	TRBJ2-4	TGTGCCAGCAGCGCGGATCCCAAAAACATTCAGTACTTC	CASSADPKNIQYF
TRBV9	-	-	TRBJ1-1	TGTGCCACCGGGGGGATCAACACTGAAGCTTTCTTT	CATGGINTEAFF
TRBV13	few	-	TRBJ2-2	TGTGCCAGCAGCTCCCCCGATGGAATCGGGGAGCTGTTTTTT	CASSSPDGIGELFF
TRBV2	-	-	TRBJ1-5	TGTGCCAGCAGTTGGGGGGTTGGGAGCAATCAGCCCCAGCATTTT	CASSWGVGSNQPQHF
TRBV5-1	-	-	TRBJ2-3	TGCGCCAGCAGCTCAGCTCGGTCGGGAGATACGCAGTATTTT	CASSSARSGDTQYF
TRBV30	once	-	TRBJ2-7	TGTGCCTGGAGCGAGGACCGCTACGAGCAGTACTTC	CAWSEDRYEQYF
TRBV11-2	-	-	TRBJ2-5	TGTGCCAGCAGCTTATATGGCAGGGGTGAGGAGACCCAGTACTTC	CASSLYGRGEETQYF
TRBV4-3	few	TRBD1	TRBJ2-2	TGCGCCAGCAGCCAGGGACAGGCGTCCACCGGGGAGCTGTTTTTT	CASSQGQASTGELFF
TRBV29-1	-	-	TRBJ1-2	TGCAGCGTTTCTCGTCAGGGCGGAGGCTACACCTTC	CSVSRQGGGYTF
TRBV30	-	-	TRBJ2-3	TGTGCCTGGGAGATTGAGGAGTCTCCCACAGATACGCAGTATTTT	CAWEIEESPTDTQYF
TRBV7-9	-	TRBD1	TRBJ2-3	TGTGCCAGCAGCTCGGGGACAGGGGTAGCCGATACGCAGTATTTT	CASSSGTGVADTQYF
TRBV13	-	-	TRBJ1-1	TGTGCCAGCAGCAACACAAACACTGAAGCTTTCTTT	CASSNTNTEAFF
TRBV29-1	few	-	TRBJ2-7	TGCAGCGTTGAGGGTGTTTCTTCACCCTACGAGCAGTACTTC	CSVEGVSSPYEQYF
TRBV7-6	few	-	TRBJ1-5	TGTGCCAGCAGCCCATTTAGCAATCAGCCCCAGCATTTT	CASSPFSNQPQHF
TRBV9	few	-	TRBJ2-2	TGTGCCAGCAGCGAAAACACCGGGGAGCTGTTTTTT	CASSENTGELFF
TRBV29-1	-	-	TRBJ2-7	TGCAGCGTTGTATCGCGGCAGGGACCCTACGAGCAGTACTTC	CSVVSRQGPYEQYF
TRBV7-6	-	-	TRBJ1-5	TGTGCCAGCAGCTTAGCGACGAAAGGAGGCAATCAGCCCCAGCATTTT	CASSLATKGGNQPQHF
TRBV5-6	-	TRBD1	TRBJ2-7	TGTGCCAGCGGACAGGGGGGAACCTACGAGCAGTACTTC	CASGQGGTYEQYF
TRBV13	-	-	TRBJ2-3	TGTGCCAGCAGCATTGGAGCAACAGATACGCAGTATTTT	CASSIGATDTQYF
TRBV11-2	few	TRBD1	TRBJ2-7	TGTGCCAGCAGCTTGGGGACAGGGGGCTACGAGCAGTACTTC	CASSLGTGGYEQYF
TRBV9	-	-	TRBJ1-1	TGTGCCAGCAGCGCGTGGACGGATAACACTGAAGCTTTCTTT	CASSAWTDNTEAFF
TRBV28	-	-	TRBJ2-7	TGTGCCAGCAGCACCCCGGAGTCCGAACATACCTACGAGCAGTACTTC	CASSTPESEHTYEQYF
TRBV15	-	TRBD2	TRBJ2-1	TGTGCCACCAGCAGAGAGTTGACGGCTAGCGGGGGGGCTGGGTATGAGCAGTTCTTC	CATSRELTASGGAGYEQFF
TRBV7-9	-	TRBD1	TRBJ1-1	TGTGCCAGCGGGACAGGGGCCACTGAAGCTTTCTTT	CASGTGATEAFF
TRBV11-3	-	TRBD1	TRBJ2-5	TGTGCCAGCAGCGAAGGGACAGGGGTACAAGAGACCCAGTACTTC	CASSEGTGVQETQYF
TRBV5-1	-	-	TRBJ2-5	TGCGCCAGCAGCTTGCGGGGCAGCCAGTACTTC	CASSLRGSQYF
TRBV7-9	few	-	TRBJ2-4	TGTGCCAGCAGCTTACAAAGTGCGACTCAGTACTTC	CASSLQSATQYF
TRBV6-6	-	TRBD1	TRBJ1-1	TGTGCCAGCAGTTCCCCGGCACAGGGGACTGAAGCTTTCTTT	CASSSPAQGTEAFF
TRBV30	-	-	TRBJ2-3	TGTGCCTGGAGTCTCGTCGGGGGCACAGATACGCAGTATTTT	CAWSLVGGTDTQYF
TRBV10-3	-	-	TRBJ2-1	TGTGCCATCAGTGAGCCCGACAGGACCTACAATGAGCAGTTCTTC	CAISEPDRTYNEQFF
TRBV9	-	TRBD2	TRBJ2-3	TGTGCCAGCAGCGTTAGTAGGACTAGCGGATCAGATACGCAGTATTTT	CASSVSRTSGSDTQYF
TRBV27	-	TRBD2	TRBJ2-1	TGTGCCAGCAGTTTATCGCAGCGGGGGGGCGATGAGCAGTTCTTC	CASSLSQRGGDEQFF
TRBV19	few	TRBD2	TRBJ2-7	TGTGCCAGTACCCAGCGGGGGGACTCCTACGAGCAGTACTTC	CASTQRGDSYEQYF
TRBV7-9	-	-	TRBJ2-1	TGTGCCAGCACCCCGGGTTACAATGAGCAGTTCTTC	CASTPGYNEQFF
TRBV30	-	TRBD2	TRBJ2-7	TGTGCCTGGATCTCGGGGGGGCCCCTCCACGAGCAGTACTTC	CAWISGGPLHEQYF
TRBV4-1	few	TRBD2	TRBJ2-7	TGCGCCAGCAGCCAAGGACTAGCGGGGTCATACGAGCAGTACTTC	CASSQGLAGSYEQYF
TRBV2	few	-	TRBJ1-2	TGTGCCTGCTCAGTCGGGGAGAACTATGGCTACACCTTC	CACSVGENYGYTF
TRBV5-6	-	TRBD2	TRBJ2-3	TGTGCCAGCAGCGCGGGACTAGCCCCTACAGATACGCAGTATTTT	CASSAGLAPTDTQYF
TRBV19	-	-	TRBJ2-7	TGTGCCAGTAGTATGAAGGGAGGTAAAAACGAGCAGTACTTC	CASSMKGGKNEQYF
TRBV30	-	-	TRBJ1-1	TGTGCCTGGAGTGCGCCGGGACGGTCGAACACTGAAGCTTTCTTT	CAWSAPGRSNTEAFF
TRBV7-2	-	-	TRBJ1-4	TGTGCCAGCAACTCAGGGGAAATGGATGAAAAACTGTTTTTT	CASNSGEMDEKLFF
TRBV6-6	few	-	TRBJ2-1	TGTGCCAGCAAGACCTCCCCAACTGCCTACAATGAGCAGTTCTTC	CASKTSPTAYNEQFF
TRBV29-1	few	-	TRBJ1-2	TGCAGCGTAGTAGACCGGGATGGCTATGGCTACACCTTC	CSVVDRDGYGYTF
TRBV13	-	-	TRBJ1-1	TGTGCCAGCAGCTCGCACAGGGTTACCACTGAAGCTTTCTTT	CASSSHRVTTEAFF